This entry concerns a single T cell receptor beta chain. Its antigen is unidentified. This record comes from a study of T cell responses to AZD1222 COVID-19 vaccine. The length of the CDR3 is 16 residues. J lost 0 bases, V lost 5 bases, and 8 bases had no gene match. Looked up from germline, CDR1 is SGHTA and CDR2 is FQGTGA. Produced via immunoSEQ multiplex PCR; TCRdb's table is partial and in-frame only. This sample carries around 150,000 clones, 75% to 95% of them seen once, and the ten largest clones take about 3%. Study results and caveats: A mostly white British donor set with more females was recruited, and clonal diversity was possibly underestimated. Spike-specific TCR breadth and depth went up after people got two AZD1222 doses. Every sample of the repertoires postdated the peak T cell response. Only a handful of AZD1222 recipients were seropositive at baseline.

V is TRBV7-3 and J is TRBJ1-1, with 8 bases aligning to TRBD1. The sequence came from an adult in good health. Sequencing was performed on peripheral blood, taken on day 0 of AZD1222 vaccination. The CDR3 DNA sequence: TGTGCCAGCAGCCTAGACAGGGGCCACCTGAACACTGAAGCTTTCTTT. Translated, it gives CASSLDRGHLNTEAFF. Full variable domain (rest looked up from reference TRBV7-3 and TRBJ1-1): GAGVSQTPSNKVTEKGKYVELRCDPISGHTALYWYRQSLGQGPEFLIYFQGTGAADDSGLPNDRFFAVRPEGSVSTLKIQRTERGDSAVYLCASSLDRGHLNTEAFFGQGTRLTVV.